What follows are 9 T cell receptor beta chains derived from one specimen sequenced in a study of cytotoxic CD8 clonotypes in ibrutinib-treated CLL. Some clones are missing from TCRdb's copy, which holds only in-frame ones; the method was immunoSEQ multiplex PCR. The repertoire holds 250,000 or so clones, with 60% to 75% as singletons. Sequenced here: PBMCs, sampled after 24 months of ibrutinib treatment. These TCRs come from a human donor with chronic lymphocytic leukemia.

The V call is TRBV7-8, the J call TRBJ2-7, with 7 bases that match TRBD2. The CDR3 sequence is 15 residues long. Trimming took 2 bases from V and 9 from J; bases not matched to a gene: 13. The V gene's germline CDR1 is SGHVS and CDR2 FQNEAQ. CDR3: CASSLKGLPFLGQYF. The CDR3 nucleotides read TGTGCCAGCAGCTTAAAGGGACTACCATTCCTCGGGCAGTACTTC.

This chain joins TRBV7-8 and TRBJ2-7, with 9 positions matching TRBD2. Germline V gives CDR1 SGHVS, CDR2 FQNEAQ. The CDR3 consists of 14 residues. Trimming removed 3 bases from V and 6 bases from J; junction bases left unmatched: 6. CDR3 sequence (DNA): TGTGCCAGCAGCTTTGCTAGCGGGACCTTCGAGCAGTACTTC. This codes for CASSFASGTFEQYF. The variable domain in full, completed from reference TRBV7-8 and TRBJ2-7, reads GAGVSQSPRYKVAKRGQDVALRCDPISGHVSLFWYQQALGQGPEFLTYFQNEAQLDKSGLPSDRFFAERPEGSVSTLKIQRTQQEDSAVYLCASSFASGTFEQYFGPGTRLTVT.

The chain recombines TRBV7-2 with TRBJ1-2; D not resolved. There are 13 residues in the CDR3. Germline-derived CDR1 and CDR2 are SGHTA and FQGNSA. Deletions cut 1 base from V and 5 bases from J, with 8 bases between. This chain's CDR3 is CASSLDEIYGYTF. Written as DNA, the CDR3 is TGTGCCAGCAGCTTAGACGAAATATATGGCTACACCTTC.

The V call is TRBV6-4, the J call TRBJ2-7, with 7 bases identical to TRBD2. This CDR3 contains 12 residues. V dropped 0 bases and J dropped 9; count of bases not matched to a gene: 2. Per germline, CDR1 MRHNA and CDR2 SNTAGT. As DNA, the CDR3 is TGTGCCAGCAGTGACTCGAGCGGGACGCAGTACTTC. Its protein product is CASSDSSGTQYF.

This clone turned up a few times. The chain links TRBV7-2 to TRBJ2-7; the D is unclear. V gave up 1 base and J gave up 8 bases, with 9 bases separating them. CDR3 size: 12 residues. The germline CDR1 and CDR2 sequences are SGHTA and FQGNSA. In DNA form, the CDR3 reads TGTGCCAGCAGCTTAGACGCGCACCAGCAGTACTTC. Translated, it gives CASSLDAHQQYF.

This clone occurred a few times. The rearrangement uses TRBV7-6 and TRBJ2-2; 7 bases match TRBD2. With 6 bases clipped from V and 7 bases from J, the junction kept 8 bases outside the gene matches. This CDR3 region has 14 residues. CDR1 SGHVS and CDR2 FNYEAQ come from the germline V gene. The CDR3 region has the DNA TGTGCCAGCAGTCCTTCGGCGGGAGTCGGGGAGCTGTTTTTT. Its translation is CASSPSAGVGELFF. The variable domain in full, completed from reference TRBV7-6 and TRBJ2-2, reads GAGVSQSPRYKVTKRGQDVALRCDPISGHVSLYWYRQALGQGPEFLTYFNYEAQQDKSGLPNDRFSAERPEGSISTLTIQRTEQRDSAMYRCASSPSAGVGELFFGEGSRLTVL.

Written as DNA, the CDR3 is TGTGCCAGCACCGGGACAGGGCCTTACGAGCAGTACTTC. The encoded protein is CASTGTGPYEQYF. The chain links TRBV28 to TRBJ2-7; 9 bases fit TRBD1. The CDR3 loop spans 13 amino acids. V lost 7 bases and J lost 4; bases outside the gene matches: 5. The germline CDR1 and CDR2 sequences are MDHEN and SYDVKM.

This rearrangement joins TRBV28 to TRBJ1-5; TRBD1 agrees at 8 bases. This CDR3 spans 14 amino acids. CDR1 and CDR2 (germline): MDHEN, SYDVKM. Trimming cost V 2 bases and J 6 bases; bases outside gene matches: 3. The CDR3 protein is CASSLSTGGQPQHF. The CDR3 coding sequence is TGTGCCAGCAGTTTAAGTACAGGGGGTCAGCCCCAGCATTTT.

The chain recombines TRBV29-1 with TRBJ2-1; a weak D match, TRBD2 (5 bases). Germline V gives CDR1 SQVTM, CDR2 ANQGSEA. V lost 3 bases and J lost 7, with 13 bases in between. The CDR3 has 13 residues. The CDR3 DNA sequence: TGCAGCGTTGACGGGGTCTTTGAGAATGAGCAGTTCTTC. It codes for CSVDGVFENEQFF.